Shown below are 10 T cell receptor beta chains from a single sample sequenced in a study of T cells after yellow fever vaccination. Each CDR3 protein is one row after TCRdb ran MiXCR on the 5' RACE reads. The sample comprises hundreds of thousands of distinct CDR3 sequences, approximately 15% of which are singletons, and over 12% rests with the top ten. The sequenced sample was PBMCs, obtained on the day of the yellow fever booster vaccination. These receptors all stem from a man younger than 40 who received the YFV17D yellow fever vaccine.

V gene TRBV6-2 or TRBV6-3 combines with J gene TRBJ2-3, with TRBD2 matching 8 bases. The ends lost 5 bases at V and 7 bases at J; junction bases unmatched: 8. The V gene's germline CDR1 is MNHEY and CDR2 SVGEGT. This CDR3 has 14 amino acids. The CDR3 is CASSGRTSIYTQYF. DNA of the CDR3: TGTGCCAGCAGTGGCAGGACTAGCATTTATACGCAGTATTTT.

The CDR3 DNA is TGCGCCAGCAGCTTGTTAGGGACAGAAGAGACCCAGTACTTC. This gives the protein CASSLLGTEETQYF. The V call is TRBV5-1, the J call TRBJ2-5; TRBD1 matches at 7 bases. Unmatched junction bases numbered 3, after V lost 1 base and J lost 3 bases. CDR1 and CDR2 from the germline V gene are SGHRS and YFSETQ. CDR3 length: 14 residues.

This chain links TRBV4-3 with TRBJ2-2; possibly TRBD1 for D (6 bases). The V gene lost 5 bases and the J gene lost 1 base, with 11 bases spanning the gap. This CDR3 region has 15 residues. Germline V gene data show CDR1 as LGHNA and CDR2 as YSLEER. DNA for the CDR3: TGCGCCAGCAGCTTACAGGGACAGAACACCGGGGAGCTGTTTTTT. It is translated as CASSLQGQNTGELFF.

Comments on this clonotype: Mismatch with germline at one junction end may stem from a read error. This rearrangement joins TRBV20-1 to TRBJ2-5; D remains ambiguous. The CDR3 runs to 12 residues. CDR1 and CDR2 (germline): DFQATT, SNEGSKA (reference sequence). In nucleotides, the CDR3 is TGCAGTGCTAGAGATCCCCCAGAGACCCAGAACTTC. Translation: CSARDPPETQNF.

The chain employs TRBV7-3 and TRBJ2-2, with TRBD2 as a possible D gene (5 bases). The CDR3 is made up of 15 amino acids. V lost 5 bases and J 3 bases, leaving 13 bases between the germline ends. The germline V gene has CDR1 SGHTA and CDR2 FQGTGA. CDR3 in amino acids: CASSPHREDTGELFF. The CDR3, as DNA: TGTGCCAGCAGCCCCCACCGGGAAGACACCGGGGAGCTGTTTTTT.

The chain joins TRBV6-5 to TRBJ2-5; TRBD1 matches 8 bases. After removal of 2 bases from V and 5 bases from J, the junction contained 10 bases not matched to a gene. Germline V gene data show CDR1 as MNHEY and CDR2 as SVGAGI. The CDR3 runs to 16 residues. Written as DNA, the CDR3 is TGTGCCAGCAGTTACACGGACAGGGCCCTGCAGGAGACCCAGTACTTC. Amino acid sequence: CASSYTDRALQETQYF.

This clonotype has ten or more counts. The chain couples TRBV25-1 to TRBJ2-2; perhaps TRBD1 as D (5 bases). V was trimmed by 0 bases and J by 3 bases, leaving 5 bases between them. The CDR3 is 14 residues long. CDR1 and CDR2 from the germline V gene are MGHDK and SYGVNS. CDR3 sequence: CASSEYRDTGELFF. The CDR3 coding sequence is TGTGCCAGCAGTGAATACAGGGACACCGGGGAGCTGTTTTTT.

V and J are TRBV20-1 and TRBJ1-4, with 9 bases matching TRBD1. V gave up 1 base and J gave up 10 bases; unmatched junction bases: 10. The CDR3 consists of 15 residues. CDR1 DFQATT and CDR2 SNEGSKA come from the germline V gene (reference sequence). The chain's CDR3 is CSARAPGQGIGKLFF. CDR3 bases: TGCAGTGCTAGAGCACCGGGACAGGGAATTGGAAAACTGTTTTTT.

This clonotype has a handful of counts. This sequence joins TRBV20-1 and TRBJ2-7; 10 nucleotides align to TRBD1. This CDR3 has 15 amino acids. V was clipped by 0 bases and J by 1 base; unmatched bases: 3. Germline assignment: CDR1 DFQATT and CDR2 SNEGSKA (reference sequence). The CDR3 spells CSARDWTGGSYEQYF. CDR3 nucleotides: TGCAGTGCTAGAGATTGGACAGGGGGATCCTACGAGCAGTACTTC.

This chain links TRBV6-2 or TRBV6-3 with TRBJ2-2; D not resolved. The CDR3 is 15 amino acids. Trimming took off 6 bases at V and 6 bases at J, with 17 bases between the two ends. The germline V gene encodes CDR1 MNHEY and CDR2 SVGEGT. CDR3 loop: CASSNEQVSAGELFF. DNA for the CDR3: TGTGCCAGCAGCAACGAGCAGGTATCGGCCGGGGAGCTGTTTTTT.